Following are 26 T cell receptor beta chains from one sample sequenced in a study of beta chain features in type 1 diabetes. Reverse transcription of all isolated RNA meant that expressed TCRB transcripts were sequenced. TCRdb keeps only in-frame clones here, not all; method: immunoSEQ multiplex PCR. The table records 110,000 to 150,000 clones, roughly 9.7% of them present only once. The sequencing input was central memory CD4+ T cells from blood. These receptors were collected from a woman in her thirties or forties in good health.

This clone was counted only a few times. The chain joins TRBV11-2 to TRBJ2-7, with D perhaps TRBD2 (5 bases). The CDR3 covers 15 residues. V was pared by 5 bases and J by 4 bases, with 18 bases between. Germline CDR1 reads SGHAT; CDR2 reads FQNNGV. The CDR3 region is CASSRYTGSAYEQYF. CDR3 nucleotide sequence: TGTGCCAGCAGCCGCTATACGGGGTCAGCTTACGAGCAGTACTTC.

This chain uses TRBV6-6 with TRBJ1-6, with unresolved D. V gave up 3 bases and J gave up 7 bases, with 4 bases separating them. The CDR3 covers 12 residues. Germline V lookup: CDR1 MNHNY, CDR2 SVGAGI (reference sequence). CDR3 nucleotides: TGTGCCAGCAGTTATTCAAATTCACCCCTCCACTTT. Encoded protein: CASSYSNSPLHF.

The table lists this clone with a few counts. V and J are TRBV5-8 and TRBJ2-6; TRBD1 might be the D (5 bases). The CDR3 is 17 residues long. Germline V gene sequence: CDR1 SGHTS, CDR2 YDEGEE. Deletions cut 1 base from V and 0 bases from J, with 11 bases between. CDR3 residues: CASSLIGQLSGANVLTF. Here the CDR3 DNA reads TGTGCCAGCAGCTTGATAGGACAACTCTCTGGGGCCAACGTCCTGACTTTC.

There are a few counts of this clone. This chain links TRBV19 with TRBJ2-3; TRBD2 matches at 8 bases. Germline lookup yields CDR1 LNHDA and CDR2 SQIVND (reference sequence). The CDR3 has 14 residues. V dropped 4 bases and J dropped 4; count of bases not matched to a gene: 4. CDR3 amino acids: CASSNRGGADTQYF. The CDR3 nucleotides are TGTGCCAGTAGTAACCGGGGGGGCGCAGATACGCAGTATTTT.

The V call is TRBV7-8, the J call TRBJ1-5, with 10 bases fitting TRBD1. Germline V CDR1 and CDR2: SGHVS, FQNEAQ. The CDR3 totals 17 residues. V gave up 5 bases and J gave up 4 bases; unmatched junction bases: 11. Written as DNA, the CDR3 is TGTGCCAGCAGCGGGCCGGGACAGGGGCTCCCAAATCAGCCCCAGCATTTT. Protein: CASSGPGQGLPNQPQHF. The full variable domain, with the rest looked up from reference TRBV7-8 and TRBJ1-5, is GAGVSQSPRYKVAKRGQDVALRCDPISGHVSLFWYQQALGQGPEFLTYFQNEAQLDKSGLPSDRFFAERPEGSVSTLKIQRTQQEDSAVYLCASSGPGQGLPNQPQHFGDGTRLSIL.

This chain links TRBV14 with TRBJ1-6; no clear D. This CDR3 is built from 13 residues. V lost 2 bases and J 8 bases, leaving 7 bases between the germline ends. CDR1 SGHDN and CDR2 FVKESK come from the germline V gene. The CDR3 DNA is TGTGCCAGCAGCCAATCCCAGTATTCACCCCTCCACTTT. It translates to CASSQSQYSPLHF.

This clone was seen a few times. The rearrangement links TRBV4-1 to TRBJ1-3; D is ambiguous. CDR3 length equals 16 residues. Germline CDR1 and CDR2: MGHRA and YSYEKL. V was shortened by 4 bases and J by 0 bases, with 13 bases between the two germline ends. This CDR3 reads CASSRNSGRSGNTIYF. As DNA, the CDR3 is TGCGCCAGCAGCCGAAATAGCGGACGCTCTGGAAACACCATATATTTT.

V usage is TRBV11-2 and J usage is TRBJ2-3, with 8 bases aligning to TRBD2. This CDR3 comprises 16 residues. The germline V gene has CDR1 SGHAT and CDR2 FQNNGV. J was trimmed by 3 bases and V by 1 base; bases with no gene match: 6. The CDR3 DNA reads TGTGCCAGCAGCTTAGGCCACGGGGGGGCGACAGATACGCAGTATTTT. Encoded protein: CASSLGHGGATDTQYF. Looking up the rest from reference TRBV11-2 and TRBJ2-3 gives the full variable domain: EAGVAQSPRYKIIEKRQSVAFWCNPISGHATLYWYQQILGQGPKLLIQFQNNGVVDDSQLPKDRFSAERLKGVDSTLKIQPAKLEDSAVYLCASSLGHGGATDTQYFGPGTRLTVL.

This clone has only a few counts. The chain carries TRBV7-6 and TRBJ2-3; possible D gene TRBD2, 7 bases. Per germline, CDR1 SGHVS and CDR2 FNYEAQ. Trimming removed 8 bases from V and 2 bases from J, with 17 bases in between. This CDR3 is 15 amino acids long. CDR3 sequence reads: CASGEGGAHTDTQYF. CDR3 coding DNA: TGTGCCAGCGGCGAAGGGGGGGCGCACACAGATACGCAGTATTTT.

The chain has TRBV4-1 and TRBJ2-7; tentatively, D is TRBD2 (5 bases). The germline V gene encodes CDR1 MGHRA and CDR2 YSYEKL. V lost 0 bases and J lost 1, with 16 bases in between. CDR3 length equals 17 residues. The CDR3 region has the DNA TGCGCCAGCAGCCAAGACCGCCGGACTGAGGTTTCCTACGAGCAGTACTTC. Translation: CASSQDRRTEVSYEQYF.

There are many counts of this clone. The chain has TRBV10-1 and TRBJ2-1, with D perhaps TRBD1 (6 bases). CDR1 is WNHNN, CDR2 SYGVQD, per germline (reference sequence). The CDR3 is 15 residues long. Between the trimmed V and J ends, which lost 3 bases and 7 bases, there was a span of 16 bases. CDR3 DNA: TGCGCCAGCAGTGAAAGGGCAGGGGTTAGGAATGAGCAGTTCTTC. Translated: CASSERAGVRNEQFF.

This clone was seen more than once but under ten times. The CDR3 DNA reads as TGTGCCAGCAGCGTAGGAGGGAGCAATCAGCCCCAGCATTTT. This translates into CASSVGGSNQPQHF. This sequence joins TRBV9 and TRBJ1-5; D unresolved. CDR3 length equals 14 residues. From germline, CDR1 is SGDLS and CDR2 YYNGEE. The ends were cut back, 0 bases at V and 1 base at J, with 5 bases in the middle. Supplemented by reference TRBV9 and TRBJ1-5, the full variable domain reads DSGVTQTPKHLITATGQRVTLRCSPRSGDLSVYWYQQSLDQGLQFLIQYYNGEERAKGNILERFSAQQFPDLHSELNLSSLELGDSALYFCASSVGGSNQPQHFGDGTRLSIL.

This clone was seen a handful of times. The J gene is TRBJ1-1, the V gene TRBV28, with no clear D. Germline CDR1 is MDHEN and CDR2 is SYDVKM. Trimming removed 6 bases from V and 5 bases from J, with 4 bases in between. The CDR3 has 10 amino acids. CDR3 protein: CASSYTEAFF. CDR3 bases: TGTGCCAGCAGCTATACTGAAGCTTTCTTT.

This clone was seen many times. The chain employs TRBV5-1 and TRBJ2-3; weak D call: TRBD1 (5 bases). CDR3 length: 14 residues. Trimming cost V 0 bases and J 0 bases, with 5 bases left between them. Germline values: CDR1 SGHRS, CDR2 YFSETQ. CDR3 loop: CASSLEGSTDTQYF. The CDR3 nucleotides are TGCGCCAGCAGCTTGGAGGGGAGCACAGATACGCAGTATTTT.

This clone was detected ten times or more. The J gene is TRBJ1-3, the V gene TRBV4-3; D perhaps matches TRBD1 (5 bases). V dropped 2 bases and J dropped 2 bases, with 7 bases sitting between them. The CDR3 covers 14 residues. Germline assignment: CDR1 LGHNA and CDR2 YSLEER. CDR3 in amino acids: CASSQQGTGNTIYF. DNA of the CDR3: TGCGCCAGCAGCCAACAGGGAACTGGAAACACCATATATTTT.

The gene calls are TRBV19 and TRBJ2-6; D not certain. CDR1 and CDR2 (germline): LNHDA, SQIVND (reference sequence). The CDR3 runs 16 residues. With 6 bases removed from V and 0 bases from J, the gap between germline ends came to 12 bases. The CDR3 is CASRRSESSGANVLTF. The CDR3 DNA reads TGTGCCAGTAGGCGGAGTGAGAGCTCTGGGGCCAACGTCCTGACTTTC.

The rearrangement joins TRBV14 to TRBJ1-2, with D possibly being TRBD1 (6 bases). CDR3 length equals 13 residues. The V gene lost 7 bases and the J gene lost 3 bases, with 12 bases spanning the gap. The germline gives CDR1 SGHDN, CDR2 FVKESK. The CDR3: CASTPGEDYGYTF. The CDR3 bases are TGTGCCAGCACTCCAGGGGAAGACTATGGCTACACCTTC.

The sample holds a few counts of this clone. Written as DNA, the CDR3 is TGCGCCAGCAGCCTAGACACCGGGGAGCTGTTTTTT. Protein sequence: CASSLDTGELFF. The chain recombines TRBV5-1 with TRBJ2-2; D is ambiguous. The CDR3 contains 12 residues. Germline values: CDR1 SGHRS, CDR2 YFSETQ. V lost 4 bases, J lost 3 bases, and 4 bases lay in between. Filled out from reference TRBV5-1 and TRBJ2-2, the complete variable domain reads KAGVTQTPRYLIKTRGQQVTLSCSPISGHRSVSWYQQTPGQGLQFLFEYFSETQRNKGNFPGRFSGRQFSNSRSEMNVSTLELGDSALYLCASSLDTGELFFGEGSRLTVL.

This clone has just a few counts. The rearrangement joins TRBV5-1 to TRBJ1-1; 11 bases line up with TRBD1. CDR3 length: 17 amino acids. CDR1 is SGHRS and CDR2 is YFSETQ in the germline V gene. After removal of 2 bases from V and 0 bases from J, the junction contained 6 bases not matched to a gene. The CDR3 sequence: CASSLGTGGGMNTEAFF. The CDR3 coding sequence is TGCGCCAGCAGCTTAGGGACAGGGGGGGGAATGAACACTGAAGCTTTCTTT.

This clone was seen a few times. The genes are TRBV7-2 and TRBJ1-6, with 7 bases that match TRBD1. CDR3 length: 13 residues. Germline lookup yields CDR1 SGHTA and CDR2 FQGNSA. V lost 5 bases and J lost 9; bases outside the gene matches: 4. The CDR3 is CASSPDRLSPLHF. The CDR3, as DNA: TGTGCCAGCAGCCCGGACAGGCTTTCACCCCTCCACTTT.

The chain combines TRBV4-1 with TRBJ2-3, with D unclear. The length of the CDR3 is 15 residues. V was shortened by 0 bases and J by 3 bases, with 10 bases between the two germline ends. CDR1 and CDR2 (germline): MGHRA, YSYEKL. The CDR3 spells CASSQEFGRTDTQYF. The CDR3 DNA sequence: TGCGCCAGCAGCCAAGAGTTTGGCAGGACAGATACGCAGTATTTT.

The chain carries TRBV9 and TRBJ1-1; the D is unclear. This CDR3 has 15 amino acids. With 3 bases removed from V and 1 base from J, the gap between germline ends came to 13 bases. The germline V gene encodes CDR1 SGDLS and CDR2 YYNGEE. This chain's CDR3 is CASSAGGIGNTEAFF. The CDR3 nucleotides are TGTGCCAGCAGCGCCGGAGGAATTGGGAACACTGAAGCTTTCTTT.

The chain employs TRBV7-8 and TRBJ1-5, with D perhaps matching TRBD1 (6 bases). Trimming pared 1 base from V and 4 bases from J, leaving 14 bases between. The CDR3 totals 16 residues. Germline CDR1 reads SGHVS; CDR2 reads FQNEAQ. Here the CDR3 reads CASSLGPGTPNQPQHF. Here the CDR3 DNA reads TGTGCCAGCAGCTTAGGGCCCGGGACACCGAATCAGCCCCAGCATTTT.

The rearrangement uses TRBV6-5 and TRBJ2-1, with TRBD1 matching over 9 bases. The V gene's germline CDR1 is MNHEY and CDR2 SVGAGI. The CDR3 consists of 16 residues. J lost 8 bases, V lost 0 bases, and 8 bases had no gene match. The CDR3 DNA is TGTGCCAGCAGTTACTCGTCGGGGGACAGGGCTCATGAGCAGTTCTTC. This codes for CASSYSSGDRAHEQFF.

This sequence joins TRBV7-8 and TRBJ2-2; D perhaps matches TRBD2 (6 bases). This CDR3 is built from 16 residues. Germline assignment: CDR1 SGHVS and CDR2 FQNEAQ. Trimming removed 1 base at V and 4 bases at J, with 13 bases between. The CDR3 region is CASSLGGGRATGELFF. CDR3 bases: TGTGCCAGCAGCTTAGGTGGGGGGAGAGCCACCGGGGAGCTGTTTTTT.

This clone came up a few times. The chain carries TRBV9 and TRBJ2-6; 10 bases line up with TRBD1. The CDR3 totals 17 residues. The V gene end was trimmed by 4 bases and the J gene end by 1 base; junction bases not matched to a gene: 5. Germline loops: CDR1 SGDLS, CDR2 YYNGEE. The CDR3 DNA reads as TGTGCCAGCAGCACCGGACAGGGGGGATCTGGGGCCAACGTCCTGACTTTC. It is translated as CASSTGQGGSGANVLTF.